The source of this T cell receptor (beta chain) is a study of T cell responses to AZD1222 COVID-19 vaccine. The V gene lost 6 bases and the J gene lost 1 base, with 9 bases spanning the gap. Germline V gene sequence: CDR1 SGHTA, CDR2 FQGTGA. The CDR3 is 13 amino acids. Profiling relied on immunoSEQ multiplex PCR, and the TCRdb table lists in-frame clones only, not all of them. The table records around 220,000 clones, around 94% of them present only once. The clonotype was recovered from an adult who received the MenACWY meningococcal vaccine as a control. Sample: peripheral blood, taken 28 days after the second dose of the MenACWY control vaccine. This chain links TRBV7-3 with TRBJ1-1, with a possible D match to TRBD1 (5 bases). DNA of the CDR3: TGTGCCAGCAGACTTGGGACGAACACTGAAGCTTTCTTT. Its translation is CASRLGTNTEAFF.